This TCR beta chain derives from a study of PD-L1 blockade in urothelial cancer. The overall study: A median of approximately 150,000 T cells was found in the blood samples.

The sample's time point: peripheral blood 6 weeks after treatment start. Locally advanced or metastatic urothelial carcinoma affected the patients. Sequencing used immunoSEQ multiplex PCR; TCRdb keeps in-frame clones, though not all of them. The sample includes about 45,000 clones, roughly 78% seen only once; the top ten take approximately 13%. This TCR was sampled from a man in his 60s with urothelial cancer. Material: PBMCs, obtained around atezolizumab (anti-PD-L1) treatment.

This CDR3 reads CASSLGETWGTEAFF. DNA for the CDR3: TGCGCCAGCAGCTTGGGGGAGACATGGGGCACTGAAGCTTTCTTT. The rearrangement joins TRBV5-1 to TRBJ1-1; D not resolved. The CDR3 spans 15 residues. Trimming took off 0 bases at V and 4 bases at J, with 13 bases between the two ends. Germline V gives CDR1 SGHRS, CDR2 YFSETQ.